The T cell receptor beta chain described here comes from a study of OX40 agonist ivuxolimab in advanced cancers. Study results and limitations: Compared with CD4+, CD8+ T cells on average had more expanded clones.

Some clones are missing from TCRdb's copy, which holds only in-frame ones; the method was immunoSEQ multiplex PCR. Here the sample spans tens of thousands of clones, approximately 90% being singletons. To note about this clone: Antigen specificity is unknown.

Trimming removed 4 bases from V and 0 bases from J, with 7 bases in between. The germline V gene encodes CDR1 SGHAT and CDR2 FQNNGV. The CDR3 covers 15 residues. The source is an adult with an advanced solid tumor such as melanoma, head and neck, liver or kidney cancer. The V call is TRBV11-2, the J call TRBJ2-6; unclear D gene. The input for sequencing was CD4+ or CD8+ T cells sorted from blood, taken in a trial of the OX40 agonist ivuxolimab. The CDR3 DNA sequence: TGTGCCAGCAGCTCCTCTAGCTCTGGGGCCAACGTCCTGACTTTC. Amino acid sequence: CASSSSSSGANVLTF.